Sequencing of this T cell receptor beta chain was carried out in a study of T cell changes during pregnancy in multiple sclerosis. Germline CDR1 is SGHTA and CDR2 is FQGNSA. The CDR3 has 16 residues. V was shortened by 5 bases and J by 0 bases, with 16 bases between the two germline ends. TCRdb's copy holds only in-frame clones and misses some; the assay was immunoSEQ multiplex PCR. The sample records 30,000 to 40,000 clones, about nine tenths being singletons. Sequenced here: CD4+ T cells from peripheral blood mononuclear cells, sampled in the third trimester of pregnancy. The V and J genes are TRBV7-2 and TRBJ1-2, with TRBD1 as a possible D gene (5 bases). The receptor comes from a female donor in good health, enrolled as a control in a pregnancy study. The CDR3 nucleotides are TGTGCCAGCAGCCCCAGACCCGACAGCACTAACTATGGCTACACCTTC. It translates to CASSPRPDSTNYGYTF.